The present entry profiles one TCR beta chain with its context. These data come from a study of shared clonotypes between healthy human individuals. Deep level was the assay's run setting. Data came from immunoSEQ multiplex PCR; TCRdb stores just in-frame clones and leaves some out. The table lists about 490,000 clones, 60% to 85% of them singletons. This CDR3 has 15 amino acids. Germline V gene data show CDR1 as KGHSH and CDR2 as LQKENI. V was cut by 2 bases and J by 0 bases, with 11 bases left in between. Specimen: PBMCs. V and J are TRBV18 and TRBJ2-7; D tentatively reads TRBD1 or TRBD2 (5 bases each). This receptor was obtained from a woman aged 40 to 50 in good health. Some clones in this sample may be carry-over from other donors' samples. The CDR3 sequence: CASSPERDVSYEQYF. As DNA, the CDR3 is TGTGCCAGCTCACCAGAACGGGACGTCTCCTACGAGCAGTACTTC. The full variable domain, in which reference TRBV18 and TRBJ2-7 provide the parts outside the CDR3, is NAGVMQNPRHLVRRRGQEARLRCSPMKGHSHVYWYRQLPEEGLKFMVYLQKENIIDESGMPKERFSAEFPKEGPSILRIQQVVRGDSAAYFCASSPERDVSYEQYFGPGTRLTVT.